This is a list of T cell receptor beta chains from one sample in a study of cytomegalovirus exposure and HLA in healthy donors. Only in-frame clones appear in the TCRdb table, and some are missing; sequencing was by immunoSEQ multiplex PCR. The sample contains 200,000 to 250,000 clones, 75% to 90% of which appear only once. Material for sequencing was PBMCs. These receptors all come from a woman aged 18-29 years in good health and CMV-seronegative. The CDR3 runs from the conserved cysteine through the conserved F or W. Each record gives: D gene, V gene, clone size, J gene, CDR3 protein, CDR3 DNA. The D gene is left open where the match is weak. Clone size is shown for a subset of rows, as once, few, many or a class of expanded clone.

>TRBD2|TRBV2|-|TRBJ2-3
CASSYSGRGDTQYF
TGTGCCAGCAGTTATAGCGGGAGAGGGGATACGCAGTATTTT
>TRBD2|TRBV4-1|-|TRBJ2-1
CASSPLWGGIYNEQFF
TGCGCCAGCAGCCCCCTATGGGGGGGGATCTACAATGAGCAGTTCTTC
>-|TRBV7-6|-|TRBJ1-6
CASSLGVRESNSPLHF
TGTGCCAGCAGCTTAGGGGTTAGGGAGAGTAATTCACCCCTCCACTTT
>-|TRBV27|once|TRBJ2-6
CASSSGPGSGANVLTF
TGTGCCAGCAGTTCAGGGCCCGGCTCTGGGGCCAACGTCCTGACTTTC
>TRBD2|TRBV27|-|TRBJ2-2
CATGTSGGTGELFF
TGTGCCACCGGAACTAGCGGGGGCACCGGGGAGCTGTTTTTT
>-|TRBV9|-|TRBJ2-7
CASSVGPGGGRYEQYF
TGTGCCAGCAGCGTAGGACCAGGGGGCGGGAGATACGAGCAGTACTTC
>-|TRBV9|-|TRBJ2-7
CASSRGGSYEQYF
TGTGCCAGCAGCCGAGGGGGCTCCTACGAGCAGTACTTC
>-|TRBV11-3|-|TRBJ2-5
CASSRGETQYF
TGTGCCAGCAGCCGCGGAGAGACCCAGTACTTC
>-|TRBV7-9|-|TRBJ1-2
CASSFGGGDGYTF
TGTGCCAGCAGCTTCGGGGGAGGGGATGGCTACACCTTC
>-|TRBV11-2|-|TRBJ1-1
CASSLLLGGTEAFF
TGTGCCAGCAGCTTACTCTTGGGGGGCACTGAAGCTTTCTTT
>-|TRBV10-3|-|TRBJ2-7
CAITSGTGTYEQYF
TGTGCCATCACCTCTGGGACTGGGACCTACGAGCAGTACTTC
>TRBD2|TRBV10-3|few|TRBJ2-3
CAISAGTSGKGTDTQYF
TGTGCCATCAGTGCTGGGACTAGCGGGAAGGGCACAGATACGCAGTATTTT
>-|TRBV5-1|-|TRBJ2-2
CASSQDTSANTGELFF
TGCGCCAGCAGCCAAGACACGTCCGCGAACACCGGGGAGCTGTTTTTT
>-|TRBV7-9|-|TRBJ2-3
CASSSGAGADTQYF
TGTGCCAGCAGTTCAGGGGCAGGGGCCGATACGCAGTATTTT
>TRBD1|TRBV7-9|-|TRBJ2-7
CASSYRQGAREQYF
TGTGCCAGCAGCTACAGACAGGGGGCTAGGGAGCAGTACTTC
>TRBD1|TRBV7-9|once|TRBJ2-7
CASSLEGTDPYEQYF
TGTGCCAGCAGCTTAGAAGGGACAGACCCCTACGAGCAGTACTTC
>TRBD2|TRBV27|once|TRBJ2-1
CASSPTSVTYNEQFF
TGTGCCAGCAGTCCGACTAGCGTAACCTACAATGAGCAGTTCTTC
>-|TRBV19|-|TRBJ1-6
CASSIERRYNSPLHF
TGTGCCAGTAGTATAGAACGGCGGTATAATTCACCCCTCCACTTT
>-|TRBV25-1|-|TRBJ2-7
CASSEHGGVSYEQYF
TGTGCCAGCAGTGAACATGGCGGGGTGTCGTACGAGCAGTACTTC
>TRBD1|TRBV5-1|-|TRBJ2-7
CASSPTGAVYEQYF
TGCGCCAGCAGCCCGACAGGGGCCGTCTACGAGCAGTACTTC
>-|TRBV9|once|TRBJ1-2
CASSVGRKTGKVHGYTF
TGTGCCAGCAGCGTAGGAAGGAAAACAGGGAAAGTACATGGCTACACCTTC
>-|TRBV7-9|-|TRBJ1-1
CASSLIQGVKNTEAFF
TGTGCCAGCAGCTTGATACAGGGTGTTAAGAACACTGAAGCTTTCTTT
>-|TRBV5-6|once|TRBJ2-7
CASSYPSSYEQYF
TGTGCCAGCAGCTACCCCAGCTCCTACGAGCAGTACTTC
>-|TRBV9|-|TRBJ1-2
CASSVAFNYGYTF
TGTGCCAGCAGCGTAGCTTTTAACTATGGCTACACCTTC
>-|TRBV5-5|-|TRBJ2-7
CASSLAVSRSGEQYF
TGTGCCAGCAGCTTGGCGGTCAGCAGGTCTGGCGAGCAGTACTTC
>-|TRBV9|once|TRBJ1-1
CASSDSGTRLVDAEAFF
TGTGCCAGCAGCGACTCCGGGACACGGCTAGTTGACGCTGAAGCTTTCTTT
>-|TRBV7-8|few|TRBJ1-2
CASSLEGVANYGYTF
TGTGCCAGCAGCTTAGAAGGGGTGGCTAACTATGGCTACACCTTC
>-|TRBV19|-|TRBJ2-1
CASSTKGWYNEQFF
TGTGCCAGTAGTACAAAGGGGTGGTACAATGAGCAGTTCTTC
>TRBD1|TRBV30|few|TRBJ1-2
CAWVTGGANYGYTF
TGTGCCTGGGTAACAGGGGGAGCTAACTATGGCTACACCTTC
>-|TRBV5-1|-|TRBJ1-4
CASSPRTGRARQDDEKLFF
TGCGCCAGCAGCCCCAGAACAGGGCGCGCAAGACAAGACGATGAAAAACTGTTTTTT
>-|TRBV5-6|-|TRBJ2-5
CASSLVILQETQYF
TGTGCCAGCAGCTTGGTCATTTTGCAAGAGACCCAGTACTTC
>-|TRBV5-8|-|TRBJ2-3
CASSLFRGADTQYF
TGTGCCAGCAGCTTGTTTCGGGGAGCAGATACGCAGTATTTT
>-|TRBV7-4|-|TRBJ1-5
CASSRRGNSNQPQHF
TGTGCCAGCAGCCGACGGGGAAATAGCAATCAGCCCCAGCATTTT